This T cell receptor (beta chain) originates from a study of regulatory T cells in long-lasting Graves disease. Study-level findings and limits: When disease was persistent, TRBV28, TRBJ1-2 and TRBJ2-5 were the favored segments.

Time point defined: persistent/refractory GD, antithyroid drugs over 5 years with positive TRAb. RNA extracted from PBMCs served as the sequencing template. Both iRepertoire HTBI primers and Arm-PCR of CDR3 regions were used to build the TCR beta libraries. MiXCR, applied by TCRdb to the multiplex PCR reads, yields one record per CDR3 protein. Among 400,000 to 450,000 distinct CDR3 sequences listed, 20% to 30% were seen once. This clonotype has more than one count but fewer than ten. As yet, its antigen is unknown. Germline lookup yields CDR1 SGHAT and CDR2 FQNNGV. V lost 3 bases and J lost 1; bases outside the gene matches: 14. The CDR3 length is 18 residues.

This chain joins TRBV11-2 and TRBJ2-5; TRBD1 agrees at 7 bases. The sequence came from a female donor with Graves disease. The material was peripheral blood mononuclear cells (PBMCs), obtained when the disease was refractory, from a patient treated with antithyroid drugs. The CDR3 coding sequence is TGTGCCAGCAGCTTTCCCCGTCTAGAAGGGGACAGCCAAGAGACCCAGTACTTC. This translates into CASSFPRLEGDSQETQYF.